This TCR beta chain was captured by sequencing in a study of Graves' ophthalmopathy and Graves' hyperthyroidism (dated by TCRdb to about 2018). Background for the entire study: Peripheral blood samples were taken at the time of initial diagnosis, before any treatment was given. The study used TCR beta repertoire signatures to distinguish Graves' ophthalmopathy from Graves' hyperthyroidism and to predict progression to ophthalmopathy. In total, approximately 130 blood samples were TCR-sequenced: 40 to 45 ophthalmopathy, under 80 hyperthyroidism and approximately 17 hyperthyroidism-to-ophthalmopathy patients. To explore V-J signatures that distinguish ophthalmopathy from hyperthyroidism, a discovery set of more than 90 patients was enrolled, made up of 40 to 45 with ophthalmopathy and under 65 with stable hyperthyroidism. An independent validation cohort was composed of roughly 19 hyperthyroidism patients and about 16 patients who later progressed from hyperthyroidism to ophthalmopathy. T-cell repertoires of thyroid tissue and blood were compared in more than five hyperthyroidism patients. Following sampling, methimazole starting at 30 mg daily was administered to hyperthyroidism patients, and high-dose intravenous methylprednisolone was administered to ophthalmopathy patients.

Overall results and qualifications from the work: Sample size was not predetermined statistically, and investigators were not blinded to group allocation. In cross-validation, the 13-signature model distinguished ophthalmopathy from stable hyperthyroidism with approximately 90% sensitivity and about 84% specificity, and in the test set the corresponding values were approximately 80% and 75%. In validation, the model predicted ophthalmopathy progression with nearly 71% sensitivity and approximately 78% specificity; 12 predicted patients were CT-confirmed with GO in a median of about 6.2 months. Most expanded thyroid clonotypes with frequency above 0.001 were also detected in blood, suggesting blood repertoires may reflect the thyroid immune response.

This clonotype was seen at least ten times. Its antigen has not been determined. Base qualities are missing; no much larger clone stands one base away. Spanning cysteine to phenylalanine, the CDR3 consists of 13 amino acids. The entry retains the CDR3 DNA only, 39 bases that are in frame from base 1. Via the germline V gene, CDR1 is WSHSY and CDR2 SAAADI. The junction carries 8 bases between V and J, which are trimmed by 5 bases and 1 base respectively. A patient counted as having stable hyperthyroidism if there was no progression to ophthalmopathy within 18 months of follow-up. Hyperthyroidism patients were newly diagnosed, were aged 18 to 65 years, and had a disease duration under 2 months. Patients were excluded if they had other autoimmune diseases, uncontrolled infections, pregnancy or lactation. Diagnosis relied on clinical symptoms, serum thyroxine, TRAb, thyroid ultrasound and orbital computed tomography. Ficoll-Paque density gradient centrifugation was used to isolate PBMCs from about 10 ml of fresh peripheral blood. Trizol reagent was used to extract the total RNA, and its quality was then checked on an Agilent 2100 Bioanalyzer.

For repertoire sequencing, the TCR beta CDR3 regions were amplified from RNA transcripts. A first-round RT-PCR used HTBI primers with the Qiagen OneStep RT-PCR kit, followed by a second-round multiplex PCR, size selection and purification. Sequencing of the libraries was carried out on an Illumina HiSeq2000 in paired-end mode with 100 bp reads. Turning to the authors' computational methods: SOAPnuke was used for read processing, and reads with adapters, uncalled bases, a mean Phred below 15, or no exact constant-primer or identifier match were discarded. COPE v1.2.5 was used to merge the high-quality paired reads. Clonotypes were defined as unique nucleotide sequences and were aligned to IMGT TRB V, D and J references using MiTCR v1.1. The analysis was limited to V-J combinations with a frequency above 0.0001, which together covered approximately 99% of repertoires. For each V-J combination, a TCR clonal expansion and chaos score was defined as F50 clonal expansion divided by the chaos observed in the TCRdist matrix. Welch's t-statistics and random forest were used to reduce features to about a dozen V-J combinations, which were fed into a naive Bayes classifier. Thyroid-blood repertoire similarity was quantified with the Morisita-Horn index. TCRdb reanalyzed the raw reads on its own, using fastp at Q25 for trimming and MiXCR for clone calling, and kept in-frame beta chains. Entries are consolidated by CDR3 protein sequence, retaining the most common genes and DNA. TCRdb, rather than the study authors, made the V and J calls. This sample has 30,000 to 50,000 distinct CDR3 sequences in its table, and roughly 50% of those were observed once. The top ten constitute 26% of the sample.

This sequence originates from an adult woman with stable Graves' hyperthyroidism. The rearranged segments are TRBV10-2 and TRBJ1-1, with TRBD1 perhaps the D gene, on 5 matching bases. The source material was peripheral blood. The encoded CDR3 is CASSKRGNTEAFF. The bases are TGCGCCAGCAGTAAAAGGGGGAACACTGAAGCTTTCTTT.